Presented here are 24 T cell receptor beta chains from one specimen sequenced in a study of T cell changes during pregnancy in multiple sclerosis. Clones were read by immunoSEQ multiplex PCR, and TCRdb kept only the in-frame ones, dropping some. The profile shows around 34,000 clones, 90% of them singletons. This sample comprised CD8+ T cells from peripheral blood mononuclear cells, obtained before pregnancy. The receptors originated from a female donor with multiple sclerosis, enrolled in a pregnancy study.

In its sample, this clone was seen once. The rearrangement joins TRBV7-3 to TRBJ2-2; possible D gene TRBD1, 6 bases. Looked up from germline, CDR1 is SGHTA and CDR2 is FQGTGA. Trimming shortened V by 5 bases and J by 3 bases, and 10 bases separated the two germline ends. This CDR3 comprises 14 residues. As DNA, the CDR3 is TGTGCCAGCAGCCCGGACAGCTACACCGGGGAGCTGTTTTTT. This translates into CASSPDSYTGELFF.

In its sample, this clone was seen once. The CDR3 sequence: CASSPPDRGYEQYF. CDR3 sequence (DNA): TGTGCCAGCAGCCCACCCGACAGGGGCTACGAGCAGTACTTC. The chain carries TRBV5-4 and TRBJ2-7, with 8 positions matching TRBD1. CDR3 length: 14 amino acids. The germline V gene has CDR1 SGHNT and CDR2 YYREEE (reference sequence). V lost 4 bases and J lost 3; bases outside the gene matches: 6.

This clone showed up just a few times. The genes are TRBV6-4 and TRBJ1-1; TRBD1 might be the D (6 bases). The CDR3 runs to 13 residues. Trimming cost V 2 bases and J 4 bases, with 8 bases left between them. The germline gives CDR1 MRHNA, CDR2 SNTAGT. CDR3 coding DNA: TGTGCCAGCAGTGACGTGGACAGCACTGAAGCTTTCTTT. It yields the protein CASSDVDSTEAFF.

The CDR3 coding sequence is TGCGCCAGCAGCTCGGAGCTCCGGGACAGCTACGAGCAGTACTTC. Its translation: CASSSELRDSYEQYF. The chain couples TRBV4-1 to TRBJ2-7; 7 bases agree with TRBD1. The CDR3 is 15 amino acids. CDR1 and CDR2 (germline): MGHRA, YSYEKL. V trimming: 5 bases; J trimming: 3 bases; junction bases outside the gene matches: 10.

This rearrangement joins TRBV27 to TRBJ2-7, with a weak D call TRBD1 (5 bases). Germline loops: CDR1 MNHEY, CDR2 SMNVEV (reference sequence). Trimming removed 3 bases at V and 2 bases at J, with 11 bases between. This CDR3 is built from 14 residues. CDR3 loop: CASSLIARAYEQYF. In DNA, the CDR3 is TGTGCCAGCAGTTTGATAGCCAGGGCCTACGAGCAGTACTTC.

The rearrangement uses TRBV19 and TRBJ2-7; 13 bases match TRBD2. CDR1 is LNHDA, CDR2 SQIVND, per germline (reference sequence). This CDR3 is built from 15 residues. J gave up 7 bases and V 3 bases, and 6 bases lay outside the gene matches. CDR3 nucleotide sequence: TGTGCCAGTAGTATGCGACTAGCGGGAGGCGGGGAGCAGTACTTC. Encoded protein: CASSMRLAGGGEQYF.

The chain combines TRBV5-1 with TRBJ2-1; unclear D gene. Trimming removed 4 bases from V and 0 bases from J, with 14 bases in between. This CDR3 is 16 amino acids long. CDR1 is SGHRS, CDR2 YFSETQ, per germline. The chain's CDR3 is CASSEVHMGSYNEQFF. The CDR3 coding sequence is TGCGCCAGCAGCGAGGTCCACATGGGCTCCTACAATGAGCAGTTCTTC.

J is TRBJ1-1 and V is TRBV4-1, with D perhaps TRBD1 (6 bases). V lost 0 bases and J 0 bases, leaving 14 bases between the germline ends. The germline gives CDR1 MGHRA, CDR2 YSYEKL. CDR3 length: 17 residues. The DNA of the CDR3 is TGCGCCAGCAGCCAAGATGCGAGCGGGGGCTTGAACACTGAAGCTTTCTTT. Amino acids: CASSQDASGGLNTEAFF.

V usage is TRBV4-1 and J usage is TRBJ1-1; no firm D call. The length of the CDR3 is 16 residues. The germline CDR1 and CDR2 sequences are MGHRA and YSYEKL. Trimming cost V 0 bases and J 4 bases, with 15 bases left between them. The DNA of the CDR3 is TGCGCCAGCAGCCAAGATCACGAGGGATGGGGCACTGAAGCTTTCTTT. The encoded protein is CASSQDHEGWGTEAFF.

This clone was picked up one time. The chain joins TRBV6-6 to TRBJ2-5; D is uncertain. Trimming removed 6 bases from V and 5 bases from J, with 13 bases in between. The germline CDR1 and CDR2 sequences are MNHNY and SVGAGI (reference sequence). The CDR3 spans 13 residues. The DNA for the CDR3 is TGTGCCAGCAGACTACCTGGTGGGGAGACCCAGTACTTC. It yields the protein CASRLPGGETQYF.

This chain uses TRBV7-2 with TRBJ1-1; 10 bases map to TRBD1. V shed 0 bases, J shed 5 bases, and the junction held 3 bases outside the gene matches. Per the germline V gene, CDR1 is SGHTA and CDR2 is FQGNSA. CDR3 size: 15 residues. This CDR3 is CASSLAGQGRTEAFF. The DNA for the CDR3 is TGTGCCAGCAGCTTAGCGGGACAGGGGCGAACTGAAGCTTTCTTT.

The J gene is TRBJ2-7, the V gene TRBV4-1; TRBD1 matches at 10 bases. This CDR3 is built from 15 residues. Germline V gives CDR1 MGHRA, CDR2 YSYEKL. J lost 5 bases, V lost 0 bases, and 4 bases had no gene match. The CDR3 loop reads CASSQEPTGGHEQYF. CDR3 in DNA: TGCGCCAGCAGCCAAGAGCCGACAGGGGGCCACGAGCAGTACTTC.

The rearrangement uses TRBV11-3 and TRBJ2-7; the match to TRBD2 covers 8 bases. The germline V gene encodes CDR1 SGHNT and CDR2 YENEEA. The V segment lost 5 bases and the J segment 1 base; nucleotides outside the gene matches: 10. There are 16 residues in the CDR3. CDR3 nucleotides: TGTGCCAGCAGCCCCGGTGGTAGCGGGAAGTCCTACGAGCAGTACTTC. Amino acid sequence: CASSPGGSGKSYEQYF.

The genes are TRBV5-1 and TRBJ2-7; tentatively, D is TRBD2 (5 bases). V lost 2 bases to trimming and J lost 2 bases, with 8 bases between them. CDR3 size: 13 residues. Germline CDR1 SGHRS, CDR2 YFSETQ. The CDR3 region is CASSFPGAYEQYF. CDR3 in DNA: TGCGCCAGCAGCTTCCCCGGGGCCTACGAGCAGTACTTC.

V usage is TRBV19 and J usage is TRBJ2-7, with D maybe TRBD1 (6 bases). The CDR3 is 16 amino acids. CDR1 is LNHDA, CDR2 SQIVND, per germline (reference sequence). The V and J ends lost 3 bases and 4 bases respectively, with 19 bases between them. The CDR3 bases are TGTGCCAGTAGTATTAGGCCCTCAGGGACAAGGTACGAGCAGTACTTC. Amino acids: CASSIRPSGTRYEQYF.

The chain employs TRBV11-2 and TRBJ2-2; D might be TRBD1 (5 bases). Trimming pared 4 bases from V and 5 bases from J, leaving 17 bases between. The CDR3 loop spans 16 amino acids. Germline V CDR1 and CDR2: SGHAT, FQNNGV. CDR3 in DNA: TGTGCCAGCAGCTCCCCTCAGGGTATCAGAACCGGGGAGCTGTTTTTT. The encoded protein is CASSSPQGIRTGELFF.

J is TRBJ2-1 and V is TRBV2, with TRBD1 as a possible D gene (5 bases). The CDR3 has 14 residues. Germline V gives CDR1 SNHLY, CDR2 FYNNEI. The V gene lost 6 bases and the J gene lost 0 bases, with 9 bases spanning the gap. CDR3 sequence (DNA): TGTGCCAGCAGGCAGGGCCCCTCCTACAATGAGCAGTTCTTC. Translated, it gives CASRQGPSYNEQFF.

This clone was found once. The rearrangement uses TRBV7-9 and TRBJ2-7, with D possibly TRBD2 on 5 matching bases. The CDR3 totals 12 residues. Germline CDR1 reads SEHNR; CDR2 reads FQNEAQ (reference sequence). V lost 2 bases to trimming and J lost 7 bases, with 9 bases between them. CDR3 sequence reads: CASSLIGSEQYF. CDR3 nucleotides: TGTGCCAGCAGCTTAATTGGGAGTGAGCAGTACTTC.

This chain links TRBV27 with TRBJ2-7, with TRBD1 matching over 9 bases. This CDR3 region has 16 residues. V shed 4 bases and J 0 bases; nucleotides not matched to a gene: 7. Germline V CDR1 and CDR2: MNHEY, SMNVEV (reference sequence). This CDR3 reads CASSSTPGQGSYEQYF. The CDR3 nucleotides read TGTGCCAGCAGTTCGACCCCGGGACAGGGCTCCTACGAGCAGTACTTC.

J is TRBJ2-7 and V is TRBV29-1, with a weak D call TRBD1 (6 bases). Germline V gene lookup returns CDR1 SQVTM and CDR2 ANQGSEA. V lost 4 bases, J lost 5 bases, and 12 bases lay in between. The CDR3 runs 12 residues. This chain's CDR3 is CSVVVRGDEQYF. The CDR3 DNA follows: TGCAGCGTTGTGGTCAGGGGCGACGAGCAGTACTTC.

The rearrangement uses TRBV19 and TRBJ2-7; 10 bases are shared with TRBD1. Germline loops: CDR1 LNHDA, CDR2 SQIVND (reference sequence). CDR3 length: 15 amino acids. Germline trimming cut 3 bases from V and 3 bases from J; bases unmatched to any gene: 5. The CDR3 DNA sequence: TGTGCCAGTAGTATGGGGACAGGGGTCCGCTACGAGCAGTACTTC. Encoded protein: CASSMGTGVRYEQYF.

The chain links TRBV5-4 to TRBJ2-2; 10 nucleotides agree with TRBD2. CDR1 SGHNT and CDR2 YYREEE come from the germline V gene (reference sequence). This CDR3 spans 16 amino acids. With 4 bases clipped from V and 2 bases from J, the junction kept 5 bases outside the gene matches. CDR3 in amino acids: CASSPRTSGNTGELFF. The CDR3 DNA reads as TGTGCCAGCAGCCCACGGACTAGCGGAAACACCGGGGAGCTGTTTTTT. The whole variable domain, filled in from reference TRBV5-4 and TRBJ2-2, reads ETGVTQSPTHLIKTRGQQVTLRCSSQSGHNTVSWYQQALGQGPQFIFQYYREEENGRGNFPPRFSGLQFPNYSSELNVNALELDDSALYLCASSPRTSGNTGELFFGEGSRLTVL.

This chain connects TRBV23-1 to TRBJ1-4; 9 bases line up with TRBD1. TRBV23-1 qualifies as an ORF whose function is uncertain. Losses at the gene ends were 0 bases for V and 7 bases for J; bases not matched to a gene: 18. This CDR3 contains 20 residues. Written as DNA, the CDR3 is TGCGCCAGCAGTCAATCCGGGACAGGGCGTCCTTCGGCTCTAGGTGAAAAACTGTTTTTT. This codes for CASSQSGTGRPSALGEKLFF.

The rearrangement links TRBV30 to TRBJ2-1; 10 bases map to TRBD2. The germline V gene encodes CDR1 GTSNPN and CDR2 SVGIG (reference sequence). CDR3 length equals 16 residues. V lost 2 bases, J lost 7 bases, and 11 bases stayed unmatched. This CDR3 is CAWSLIAGGLGNEQFF. The CDR3 coding sequence is TGTGCCTGGAGTCTCATAGCGGGAGGATTGGGGAATGAGCAGTTCTTC.